The T cell receptor (beta chain) described here comes from a study of T cell repertoires in cytomegalovirus infection. Across the whole study: HLA-B-restricted CMV epitopes that are well studied were used alongside recently identified HLA-C-restricted ones. A matching HLA type, together with CMV infection, was signaled by public TCR beta signatures. General study points: The response measured ex vivo was dominated by TCR beta clonotypes (HLA-C-restricted and CMV-specific). Summed frequency of public TCR beta families distinguished CMV carriers with the relevant HLA.

TCRdb re-called the reads with MiXCR, one entry per CDR3 protein. The table has about 47,000 distinct CDR3 sequences, around 18% seen once. Points on this clonotype: Its target is unknown.

Specimen: CD8+ T cells from cultured PBMCs, collected from culture after CMV antigen stimulation. This receptor was identified in a human donor in good health (CMV status not recorded). Some clones in this sample may be carry-over from other donors' samples.

The chain's CDR3 is CASSSVGEAFF. CDR3 DNA sequence: TGTGCCAGCAGTTCGGTGGGGGAAGCTTTCTTT. The V and J genes are TRBV27 and TRBJ1-1; no firm D call. The CDR3 has 11 amino acids. Germline V gene sequence: CDR1 MNHEY, CDR2 SMNVEV (reference sequence). Trimming took off 4 bases at V and 8 bases at J, with 8 bases between the two ends.